This T cell receptor (beta chain) was profiled in a study of blood T cell repertoires in COVID-19 (dated by TCRdb to 2020 to 2021). For context, the study as a whole: The collaborator samples originated in the United States, Italy and Spain and spanned the acute and convalescent phases of COVID-19. Deeply sampled blood TCRbeta repertoires from subjects exposed to, actively infected with, or recovered from COVID-19 were included in the dataset. Samples came from the ongoing ImmuneRACE study (first 160 participants) plus 1,254 subjects from 6 global collaborators. The sample metadata nearly always contained a de-identified subject ID, COVID-19 status, age in years and sex. HLA class I and class II types, where available, came from metadata supplied by the sample provider rather than from assay-based typing. The prospective study material was composed of cDNA or gDNA derived from T cells, B-cell-depleted T cells, or PBMCs. The repertoires were released in a freely available public database meant as a resource for research on the immune response to SARS-CoV-2.

On the study overall, not on this receptor specifically: How much clinical and demographic metadata was included differed by source and by participant, and the metadata was provided uncurated.

On this clone: The target of this receptor is not known. No clone much larger than this one lies a single base away; base qualities are absent.

Sequences SEHNR (CDR1) and FQNEAQ (CDR2) are obtained from the germline V gene (reference sequence). The CDR3 covers 15 residues, taking in both the cysteine and the phenylalanine. Only CDR3 DNA is held: 45 bases, read in frame from base 1. The trim is 1 base for V and 8 bases for J, with a gap of 12 bases between the germline ends. A second Seattle source provided samples from volunteer blood donors who had recovered from COVID-19. The collaborating institutions used their own protocols to collect whole blood in K2EDTA tubes. For TCRbeta analysis, collaborators shipped samples as frozen whole blood, isolated PBMCs, or DNA extracted from either of those sample types. TCRbeta CDR3 regions were amplified from genomic DNA using the immunoSEQ Assay, a bias-controlled multiplex PCR. The authors processed their data as follows. The number of nucleated cells in each sample was estimated by amplification of reference gene primers within the assay. Sequence reads were collapsed and filtered to measure the absolute abundance of every unique TCRbeta CDR3 rearrangement. Productive Simpson clonality was computed per sample as the square root of Simpson's diversity index over productive rearrangements. TCRdb carries this immuneACCESS record with in-frame sequences only. Its versions omit some clonotypes, under half of them owing to an unresolved V gene in the studies checked, with the rest unexplained. The V and J calls and clone size were taken over from that table, and D and trimming were inferred from the DNA. In this sample the table shows approximately 240,000 clones, around 88% of which occur a single time. About 3% of the sample goes to the ten largest clones.

Sequences were obtained from peripheral blood. The chain couples TRBV7-9 to TRBJ1-6, and perhaps TRBD1 as D gene, on 6 matching bases. The source is a woman aged 30 to 39 who had recovered from COVID-19. The nucleotide sequence is TGTGCCAGCAGCTTAGATAGTCAGGGGTATTCACCCCTCCACTTT. This sequence encodes CASSLDSQGYSPLHF.